This T cell receptor beta chain originates from a study of T cells after yellow fever vaccination. Study-level results: Across the CD4 and CD8 compartments, a small share of clonotypes was present in both.

In regard to this clonotype: The antigen is unknown.

From germline, CDR1 is LGHNA and CDR2 YSLEER. V shed 0 bases and J shed 6 bases, with 20 bases lying between them. CDR3 length equals 17 residues. TCRdb fed the 5' RACE reads into MiXCR, producing one record per CDR3 protein. The sample lists 70,000 or so distinct CDR3 sequences, around 5% occurring once. This TCR was sampled from a man between 18 and 35 years old who received the YFV17D yellow fever vaccine. Material: CD4+ T cells sorted from PBMCs, obtained around 16 days after the first yellow fever vaccination. This chain links TRBV4-3 with TRBJ1-2, with D maybe TRBD1 (5 bases). The DNA for the CDR3 is TGCGCCAGCAGCCAAGAAGACGCGAGGGGCCGGAGGAATGGCTACACCTTC. This sequence encodes CASSQEDARGRRNGYTF.